The TCR beta chain under discussion was sequenced for a study of cytomegalovirus exposure and HLA in healthy donors. Study-wide results and limits: According to a subsequent analysis, TCR clusters from the first cohort were inclined to appear together in the roughly 120 validation repertoires.

CDR1 and CDR2 (germline): SEHNR, FQNEAQ (reference sequence). V trimming: 4 bases; J trimming: 6 bases; junction bases outside the gene matches: 3. This CDR3 is 13 amino acids long. As regards this clone: Antigen: not known.

Method: immunoSEQ multiplex PCR; TCRdb's copy keeps in-frame clones and lacks some. Of 100,000 to 150,000 clones in the sample, 75% to 90% were seen once. This receptor was obtained from a woman aged 18-29 years in good health and CMV-seronegative. Specimen: PBMCs. This chain uses TRBV7-9 with TRBJ2-1, with 7 positions matching TRBD1. The CDR3 reads CASSSRQGNEQFF. For the CDR3, the DNA is TGTGCCAGCAGCTCGAGACAGGGCAATGAGCAGTTCTTC.